Listed here are 22 T cell receptor beta chains from one sample, sequenced in a study of shared clonotypes between healthy human individuals. Generated by immunoSEQ multiplex PCR, the TCRdb table keeps only in-frame clones and is missing some. The sample lists millions of clones; approximately 94% were seen once. The sequenced sample was naive CD4+ T cells sorted from blood. Subset reported: CD45RA+ positively selected. Source of these receptors: a man between 18 and 35 years old in good health.

The genes are TRBV6-6 and TRBJ1-5; weak D call: TRBD1 (5 bases). The CDR3 has 15 amino acids. V lost 6 bases and J 4 bases, leaving 16 bases between the germline ends. Germline assignment: CDR1 MNHNY and CDR2 SVGAGI (reference sequence). The CDR3 region has the DNA TGTGCCAGCAGCCGTGATTACGGGACGAATCAGCCCCAGCATTTT. Protein product: CASSRDYGTNQPQHF.

This chain uses TRBV30 with TRBJ2-1; 10 bases fit TRBD2. Germline V gene data show CDR1 as GTSNPN and CDR2 as SVGIG (reference sequence). This CDR3 has 13 amino acids. J lost 14 bases, V lost 0 bases, and 7 bases had no gene match. The CDR3 nucleotides are TGTGCCTGGAGTGTACTCAAGCGGGGGGGCGAGTTCTTC. Residues: CAWSVLKRGGEFF.

V usage is TRBV10-3 and J usage is TRBJ1-2; D not resolved. CDR1 is ENHRY, CDR2 SYGVKD, per germline. The ends were cut back, 0 bases at V and 8 bases at J, with 7 bases in the middle. CDR3 size: 12 residues. DNA for the CDR3: TGTGCCATCAGTGAGTCGAAGACCGGCTACACCTTC. Translated, it gives CAISESKTGYTF.

This sequence joins TRBV4-1 and TRBJ1-5; tentatively, D is TRBD1 (6 bases). The CDR3 loop spans 15 amino acids. The germline CDR1 and CDR2 sequences are MGHRA and YSYEKL. Trimming took 0 bases from V and 3 from J, leaving 9 bases between them. CDR3 sequence (DNA): TGCGCCAGCAGCCAAGAGGGGGGCTTCAATCAGCCCCAGCATTTT. Amino acid sequence: CASSQEGGFNQPQHF.

The chain uses TRBV5-1 and TRBJ1-2; 11 bases line up with TRBD1. The CDR3 covers 15 residues. V was pared by 4 bases and J by 6 bases, with 8 bases of the junction left unmatched. The V gene's germline CDR1 is SGHRS and CDR2 YFSETQ. The CDR3 bases are TGCGCCAGCAGCGCCGGACAGGGGGCGCAGGATGGCTACACCTTC. Residues: CASSAGQGAQDGYTF.

The chain employs TRBV30 and TRBJ2-7; D is unresolved. The CDR3 consists of 14 residues. Germline CDR1 reads GTSNPN; CDR2 reads SVGIG (reference sequence). V dropped 0 bases and J dropped 4 bases, with 13 bases sitting between them. The CDR3 DNA sequence: TGTGCCTGGAGTGTCGCCAACACACCATACGAGCAGTACTTC. Its translation is CAWSVANTPYEQYF. Supplemented by reference TRBV30 and TRBJ2-7, the full variable domain reads SQTIHQWPATLVQPVGSPLSLECTVEGTSNPNLYWYRQAAGRGLQLLFYSVGIGQISSEVPQNLSASRPQDRQFILSSKKLLLSDSGFYLCAWSVANTPYEQYFGPGTRLTVT.

V is TRBV5-4 and J is TRBJ2-5; 8 nucleotides agree with TRBD1. The germline V gene has CDR1 SGHNT and CDR2 YYREEE (reference sequence). Unmatched junction bases numbered 6, after V lost 10 bases and J lost 1 base. There are 13 residues in the CDR3. This CDR3 is CAVRQGTQETQYF. CDR3 coding DNA: TGTGCCGTCCGACAGGGGACCCAAGAGACCCAGTACTTC.

The chain uses TRBV5-6 and TRBJ2-1; 9 bases match TRBD1. This CDR3 spans 14 amino acids. The germline CDR1 and CDR2 sequences are SGHDT and YYEEEE. Unmatched junction bases numbered 6, after V lost 3 bases and J lost 8 bases. The CDR3 DNA reads as TGTGCCAGCAGCTGGACAGGGGCCGGCGATGAGCAGTTCTTC. It is translated as CASSWTGAGDEQFF. The full variable domain, with the rest looked up from reference TRBV5-6 and TRBJ2-1, is DAGVTQSPTHLIKTRGQQVTLRCSPKSGHDTVSWYQQALGQGPQFIFQYYEEEERQRGNFPDRFSGHQFPNYSSELNVNALLLGDSALYLCASSWTGAGDEQFFGPGTRLTVL.

The V and J genes are TRBV7-9 and TRBJ2-5, with TRBD1 matching 7 bases. CDR3 size: 13 residues. Germline loops: CDR1 SEHNR, CDR2 FQNEAQ (reference sequence). J lost 5 bases, V lost 5 bases, and 5 bases had no gene match. This chain's CDR3 is CASSRLGQETQYF. Written as DNA, the CDR3 is TGTGCCAGCAGCCGCCTGGGACAGGAGACCCAGTACTTC.

This chain joins TRBV4-3 and TRBJ2-3; D is ambiguous. V shed 0 bases and J shed 0 bases, with 7 bases lying between them. The CDR3 runs 15 residues. The germline V gene encodes CDR1 LGHNA and CDR2 YSLEER. CDR3 nucleotide sequence: TGCGCCAGCAGCCAAGACGGCGCTAGCACAGATACGCAGTATTTT. Translation gives CASSQDGASTDTQYF.

This chain joins TRBV11-2 and TRBJ1-5; 7 nucleotides agree with TRBD1. The CDR3 has 13 residues. Unmatched junction bases numbered 2, after V lost 4 bases and J lost 5 bases. The germline gives CDR1 SGHAT, CDR2 FQNNGV. Here the CDR3 reads CASSSGQHQPQHF. The CDR3 DNA reads TGTGCCAGCAGCTCGGGACAGCATCAGCCCCAGCATTTT.

This clone was observed a handful of times. The V gene is TRBV6-5, the J gene TRBJ1-2; D unclear. The ends were cut back, 2 bases at V and 3 bases at J, with 4 bases in the middle. The germline V gene encodes CDR1 MNHEY and CDR2 SVGAGI. The CDR3 covers 12 residues. CDR3 sequence (DNA): TGTGCCAGCAGTTACGGGGACTATGGCTACACCTTC. It codes for CASSYGDYGYTF.

Concerning this clone: Other DNA sequences in the same sample also yield this CDR3. The CDR3 nucleotides read TGCGCCAGCAGCTTGGGTGTGGATACGCAGTATTTT. Protein: CASSLGVDTQYF. The rearrangement joins TRBV5-1 to TRBJ2-3; D is ambiguous. Germline V gene sequence: CDR1 SGHRS, CDR2 YFSETQ. The germline V and J ends were trimmed by 0 bases and 6 bases, with 5 bases remaining between them. CDR3 length: 12 amino acids.

The chain carries TRBV19 and TRBJ1-4; D possibly corresponds to TRBD1 (5 bases). V lost 8 bases, J lost 0 bases, and 13 bases lay in between. Germline assignment: CDR1 LNHDA and CDR2 SQIVND (reference sequence). The CDR3 spans 15 residues. The DNA for the CDR3 is TGTGCCAGTCAATGGGGCTTCTCAACTAATGAAAAACTGTTTTTT. It is translated as CASQWGFSTNEKLFF.

The CDR3 loop reads CASRPKRFQETQYF. The CDR3 DNA sequence: TGTGCCAGCAGACCTAAGAGGTTCCAAGAGACCCAGTACTTC. This rearrangement joins TRBV7-9 to TRBJ2-5; the D is unclear. The CDR3 totals 14 residues. V was trimmed by 6 bases and J by 1 base, leaving 12 bases between them. Germline V lookup: CDR1 SEHNR, CDR2 FQNEAQ (reference sequence). Filled out from reference TRBV7-9 and TRBJ2-5, the complete variable domain reads DTGVSQNPRHKITKRGQNVTFRCDPISEHNRLYWYRQTLGQGPEFLTYFQNEAQLEKSRLLSDRFSAERPKGSFSTLEIQRTEQGDSAMYLCASRPKRFQETQYFGPGTRLLVL.

The CDR3: CAWNGGQGFRGYTF. CDR3 in DNA: TGTGCCTGGAACGGTGGACAGGGGTTTAGGGGCTACACCTTC. This sequence joins TRBV30 and TRBJ1-2, with 9 bases that match TRBD1. Per germline, CDR1 GTSNPN and CDR2 SVGIG (reference sequence). J lost 8 bases, V lost 4 bases, and 11 bases had no gene match. CDR3 length: 14 amino acids.

This chain uses TRBV12-2 with TRBJ1-3. TRBV12-2 is a pseudogene. This CDR3 is 17 amino acids long. CDR3 in amino acids: CASRSPKHMSSGNTIYF. CDR3 DNA: TGTGCAAGTCGCTCACCCAAACACATGAGCTCTGGAAACACCATATATTTT.

The count of this clone is one. Other DNA sequences in the sample encode the same CDR3. V usage is TRBV30 and J usage is TRBJ2-6, with D unresolved. With 3 bases removed from V and 4 bases from J, the gap between germline ends came to 4 bases. This CDR3 region has 12 residues. The germline gives CDR1 GTSNPN, CDR2 SVGIG (reference sequence). The CDR3 spells CAWSAGANVLTF. The CDR3 DNA follows: TGTGCCTGGAGCGCCGGGGCCAACGTCCTGACTTTC.

This rearrangement joins TRBV11-2 to TRBJ2-1; no clear D. The V end lost 4 bases, the J end lost 9 bases, and 13 bases lay between the germline ends. The V gene's germline CDR1 is SGHAT and CDR2 FQNNGV. CDR3 length equals 13 residues. As DNA, the CDR3 is TGTGCCAGCAGCTCTCCCTCGCGCATTGAGCAGTTCTTC. Translated, it gives CASSSPSRIEQFF.

The V and J genes are TRBV30 and TRBJ2-2; 9 nucleotides agree with TRBD2. The CDR3 is 18 amino acids. Unmatched junction bases numbered 10, after V lost 0 bases and J lost 2 bases. Germline values: CDR1 GTSNPN, CDR2 SVGIG (reference sequence). The CDR3: CAWSVFRTSEGNTGELFF. For the CDR3, the DNA is TGTGCCTGGAGTGTTTTTCGGACTAGCGAGGGAAACACCGGGGAGCTGTTTTTT. Looking up the rest from reference TRBV30 and TRBJ2-2 gives the full variable domain: SQTIHQWPATLVQPVGSPLSLECTVEGTSNPNLYWYRQAAGRGLQLLFYSVGIGQISSEVPQNLSASRPQDRQFILSSKKLLLSDSGFYLCAWSVFRTSEGNTGELFFGEGSRLTVL.

As concerns this clone: One end of the junction does not line up with germline, which may come from a read error. Here the CDR3 reads CASSRGQSSDEQYF. DNA for the CDR3: TGCGCCAGCAGCCGCGGCCAGTCCTCCGACGAGCAGTACTTC. The chain couples TRBV5-1 to TRBJ2-7, with D hard to call. The CDR3 spans 14 residues. Germline V gene data show CDR1 as SGHRS and CDR2 as YFSETQ.

The chain uses TRBV10-2 and TRBJ2-2, with D uncertain. There are 14 residues in the CDR3. Germline V CDR1 and CDR2: WSHSY, SAAADI. Trimming took off 3 bases at V and 7 bases at J, with 12 bases between the two ends. The CDR3 is CASSDVGFGGELFF. CDR3 DNA: TGCGCCAGCAGTGATGTCGGGTTTGGCGGGGAGCTGTTTTTT.